What follows are 21 T cell receptor beta chains derived from one specimen sequenced in a study of OX40 agonist ivuxolimab in advanced cancers. Method: immunoSEQ multiplex PCR; TCRdb's copy keeps in-frame clones and lacks some. The sample lists tens of thousands of clones; just over 85% were seen once. Sequencing used CD4+ or CD8+ T cells sorted from blood, obtained in a trial of the OX40 agonist ivuxolimab. The receptor set was obtained from an adult with an advanced solid tumor such as melanoma, head and neck, liver or kidney cancer.

The V call is TRBV7-2, the J call TRBJ2-7, with 9 bases that match TRBD2. This CDR3 spans 14 amino acids. Germline CDR1 and CDR2: SGHTA and FQGNSA. V shed 7 bases and J 1 base; nucleotides not matched to a gene: 5. CDR3 region: CASTPGLASYEQYF. The CDR3 nucleotides read TGTGCCAGCACCCCGGGACTAGCTTCCTACGAGCAGTACTTC.

A single count supports this clone. V is TRBV6-1 and J is TRBJ2-7, with D perhaps TRBD1 or TRBD2 (5 bases each). Germline lookup yields CDR1 MNHNS and CDR2 SASEGT. Trimming removed 9 bases from V and 6 bases from J, with 18 bases in between. CDR3 size: 13 residues. CDR3 protein: CASGRDLPPEQYF. CDR3 DNA: TGTGCCAGTGGTCGGGACCTTCCCCCCGAGCAGTACTTC.

This chain joins TRBV11-1 and TRBJ2-1; 11 positions agree with TRBD2. The length of the CDR3 is 12 residues. V dropped 5 bases and J dropped 15; count of bases not matched to a gene: 6. Germline assignment: CDR1 SGHAT and CDR2 FQDESV (reference sequence). The CDR3 loop reads CASSPTSGDRFF. The DNA of the CDR3 is TGTGCCAGCAGCCCGACTAGCGGGGATCGGTTCTTC.

This rearrangement joins TRBV9 to TRBJ2-1, with 14 bases identical to TRBD2. The CDR3 is 15 amino acids. Germline CDR1 SGDLS, CDR2 YYNGEE. V dropped 4 bases and J dropped 12; count of bases not matched to a gene: 9. CDR3 sequence (DNA): TGTGCCAGCAGCACGGGGACTAGCGGGGGCTTTGGGCAGTTCTTC. It specifies CASSTGTSGGFGQFF.

This sequence joins TRBV4-1 and TRBJ2-3; TRBD2 matches at 9 bases. Germline trimming cut 1 base from V and 2 bases from J; bases unmatched to any gene: 4. There are 16 residues in the CDR3. From germline, CDR1 is MGHRA and CDR2 YSYEKL. CDR3 bases: TGCGCCAGCAGCCAAGGGTCTAGCGGGGCCACAGATACGCAGTATTTT. Protein product: CASSQGSSGATDTQYF.

V gene TRBV11-2 combines with J gene TRBJ2-1; D gene unclear. Germline CDR1 and CDR2: SGHAT and FQNNGV. V was trimmed by 1 base and J by 6 bases, leaving 7 bases between them. The CDR3 length is 13 residues. CDR3: CASSLGVVNEQFF. DNA of the CDR3: TGTGCCAGCAGCTTAGGGGTCGTCAATGAGCAGTTCTTC.

This rearrangement joins TRBV28 to TRBJ1-2, with a tentative D call TRBD1 (6 bases). Trimming took 5 bases from V and 8 from J, leaving 18 bases between them. The CDR3 contains 14 residues. The germline gives CDR1 MDHEN, CDR2 SYDVKM. This CDR3 is CASSRGIWFGGYTF. CDR3 DNA sequence: TGTGCCAGCAGTAGGGGGATCTGGTTCGGAGGCTACACCTTC.

The chain combines TRBV5-4 with TRBJ2-1, with 8 bases lining up with TRBD2. V shed 0 bases and J 7 bases; nucleotides not matched to a gene: 6. CDR3 length equals 15 residues. The germline V gene has CDR1 SGHNT and CDR2 YYREEE (reference sequence). The CDR3 here is CASSLGGGTWNEQFF. The CDR3 region has the DNA TGTGCCAGCAGCTTGGGCGGGGGGACCTGGAATGAGCAGTTCTTC.

The rearrangement links TRBV29-1 to TRBJ2-7; D is unclear. This CDR3 spans 14 amino acids. V lost 1 base and J 3 bases, leaving 13 bases between the germline ends. Germline V CDR1 and CDR2: SQVTM, ANQGSEA. The CDR3 DNA reads as TGCAGCGTTGAAGTGTCCGAATCTGGCTACGAGCAGTACTTC. Its protein product is CSVEVSESGYEQYF.

The V gene is TRBV5-1, the J gene TRBJ2-5; TRBD1 matches at 10 bases. J gave up 5 bases and V 0 bases, and 4 bases lay outside the gene matches. This CDR3 has 15 residues. Germline CDR1 is SGHRS and CDR2 is YFSETQ. CDR3 nucleotides: TGCGCCAGCAGCTTGGATCCGGACAGGGGGGAGACCCAGTACTTC. This encodes CASSLDPDRGETQYF.

The CDR3 DNA sequence: TGTGCCAGCAGCAATCGCGGACCCCTCACAGATACGCAGTATTTT. The encoded protein is CASSNRGPLTDTQYF. J is TRBJ2-3 and V is TRBV21-1. TRBV21-1 is a pseudogene. CDR3 size: 15 residues.

This chain links TRBV28 with TRBJ2-5; the match to TRBD1 covers 9 bases. The length of the CDR3 is 16 residues. Germline CDR1 is MDHEN and CDR2 is SYDVKM. The trim removed 5 bases at V and 2 bases at J, leaving 9 bases unmatched. The CDR3, as DNA: TGTGCCAGCAGTCCCCCACGGGACAGGGAACAAGAGACCCAGTACTTC. This gives the protein CASSPPRDREQETQYF.

This clone came up a few times. The chain links TRBV4-3 to TRBJ1-2; possibly TRBD1 for D (6 bases). CDR1 and CDR2 from the germline V gene are LGHNA and YSLEER. V was trimmed by 2 bases and J by 5 bases, leaving 15 bases between them. This CDR3 has 15 amino acids. In DNA, the CDR3 is TGCGCCAGCAGCCAAAACTTAGGGGGGAATTATGGCTACACCTTC. Protein: CASSQNLGGNYGYTF.

The genes are TRBV28 and TRBJ1-1; 8 nucleotides line up with TRBD1. V was clipped by 2 bases and J by 1 base; unmatched bases: 12. Germline assignment: CDR1 MDHEN and CDR2 SYDVKM. The CDR3 runs to 18 residues. The CDR3 DNA reads TGTGCCAGCAGTTTAAGCCCCTCTAGACAGGGGAGGAACACTGAAGCTTTCTTT. Amino acids: CASSLSPSRQGRNTEAFF.

The chain links TRBV5-4 to TRBJ1-2; D possibly corresponds to TRBD1 (5 bases). V lost 0 bases to trimming and J lost 1 base, with 10 bases between them. Germline lookup yields CDR1 SGHNT and CDR2 YYREEE (reference sequence). The CDR3 extends over 15 amino acids. CDR3 sequence reads: CASSLAGGDNYGYTF. CDR3 nucleotides: TGTGCCAGCAGCTTGGCCGGGGGGGATAACTATGGCTACACCTTC.

V gene TRBV10-1 combines with J gene TRBJ1-4; D unresolved. This CDR3 is built from 16 residues. The germline V gene has CDR1 WNHNN and CDR2 SYGVQD (reference sequence). The V and J ends lost 8 bases and 8 bases respectively, with 24 bases between them. The CDR3 is CASSRTKVSGREKLFF. The CDR3 DNA sequence: TGCGCCAGCTCCCGAACCAAAGTGAGTGGTAGGGAAAAACTGTTTTTT.

This clone was seen just once. This chain connects TRBV10-3 to TRBJ2-1; D is perhaps TRBD2 (6 bases). The ends were cut back, 8 bases at V and 5 bases at J, with 19 bases in the middle. Per germline, CDR1 ENHRY and CDR2 SYGVKD. The CDR3 covers 15 residues. CDR3 region: CAIGTLAGRNNEQFF. The CDR3 bases are TGTGCCATCGGCACGCTGGCGGGGAGAAACAATGAGCAGTTCTTC.

The rearrangement uses TRBV18 and TRBJ1-4; 7 nucleotides agree with TRBD1. The CDR3 is 13 amino acids. V lost 6 bases, J lost 5 bases, and 3 bases stayed unmatched. Germline CDR1 reads KGHSH; CDR2 reads LQKENI. The DNA for the CDR3 is TGTGCCAGCTCGGCGGGACAGAATGAAAAACTGTTTTTT. It translates to CASSAGQNEKLFF.

CDR3 sequence reads: CASSLNRGQVAKNIQYF. The CDR3 DNA reads TGTGCCAGCAGTCTTAACAGGGGCCAGGTAGCCAAAAACATTCAGTACTTC. The chain is built from TRBV28 and TRBJ2-4; TRBD1 matches 7 bases. Germline values: CDR1 MDHEN, CDR2 SYDVKM. Unmatched junction bases numbered 10, after V lost 5 bases and J lost 0 bases. CDR3 length equals 17 residues.

This chain joins TRBV30 and TRBJ2-5; 10 bases fit TRBD2. This CDR3 region has 16 residues. The V and J ends lost 7 bases and 6 bases, in that order; junction bases with no gene match: 17. Germline-derived CDR1 and CDR2 are GTSNPN and SVGIG (reference sequence). CDR3 nucleotide sequence: TGTGCCTCCAGACTGAGCGGGGGGGCAGGAATAAAGACCCAGTACTTC. It yields the protein CASRLSGGAGIKTQYF.

About this clone: The same CDR3 arises from other DNA sequences in this sample as well. The V gene is TRBV30, the J gene TRBJ2-3, with D perhaps TRBD1 (6 bases). Germline CDR1 and CDR2: GTSNPN and SVGIG (reference sequence). Trimming left V 0 bases short and J 2 bases short, with 9 bases between. The CDR3 sequence is 14 residues long. CDR3 nucleotide sequence: TGTGCCTGGAGTGTACAGGGATACACAGATACGCAGTATTTT. Amino acid sequence: CAWSVQGYTDTQYF.